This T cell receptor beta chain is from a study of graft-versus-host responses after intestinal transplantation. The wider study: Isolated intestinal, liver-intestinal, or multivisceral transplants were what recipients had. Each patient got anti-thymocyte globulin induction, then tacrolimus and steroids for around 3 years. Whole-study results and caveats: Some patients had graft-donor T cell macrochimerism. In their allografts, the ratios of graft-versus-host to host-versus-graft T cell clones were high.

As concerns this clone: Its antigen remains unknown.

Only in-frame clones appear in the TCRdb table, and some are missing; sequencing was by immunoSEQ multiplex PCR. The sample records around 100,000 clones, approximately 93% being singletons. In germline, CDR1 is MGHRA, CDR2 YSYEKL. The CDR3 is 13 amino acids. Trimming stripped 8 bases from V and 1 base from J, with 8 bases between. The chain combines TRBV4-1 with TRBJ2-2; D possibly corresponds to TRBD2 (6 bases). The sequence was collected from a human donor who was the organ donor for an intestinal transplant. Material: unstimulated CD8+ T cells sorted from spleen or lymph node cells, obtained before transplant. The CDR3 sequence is CASLSGNTGELFF. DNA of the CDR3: TGCGCCAGCCTTAGCGGGAACACCGGGGAGCTGTTTTTT.